This note documents a single T cell receptor (beta chain) sequence. No antigen is known for it. One base away there is no much larger clone; base qualities are not given. Including the terminal cysteine and phenylalanine, the CDR3 comprises 13 residues. The sequence is cut down to CDR3 DNA, 39 bases in frame from base 1. CDR1 SNHLY and CDR2 FYNNEI are derived from the germline V gene. Relative to germline, V is missing 6 bases and J is missing 4 bases, with 5 bases of the junction outside any gene match. These data are taken from a study of beta chain features in type 1 diabetes (dated by TCRdb to 2017 to 2018). Study-wide context: Mean age, gender distribution, total cell number and subset yield did not differ between patients and healthy donors. A total of roughly 100 million sorted cells were examined across all samples, and RNA yield correlated strongly with the number of cells per subset. The study compared the TCRB repertoires of sorted circulating CD4+ T cell subsets in recently diagnosed type 1 diabetes patients with those in matched healthy donors. Regulatory and stem cell-like memory subsets were obtained from only 8 patients and roughly eight healthy donors, while naive and central memory subsets were obtained from all 30 or so donors.

Broader findings and caveats from the paper: The naive, central memory and regulatory TCRB repertoires appeared to resemble one another more closely among patients than among healthy donors. Because small numbers of individuals were included in the HLA sub-analyses, any influence of HLA type on TCRB rearrangement was left unresolved. At VDJ recombination sites, patients with type 1 diabetes made fewer insertions and deleted more nucleotides, a pattern implying thymic rearrangement abnormalities. Because cDNA was sequenced instead of genomic DNA, highly expressing activated cells could be over-represented, though the groups showed no difference in activation or CD3 levels. PCR might favor shorter templates, but patient and control samples were amplified and corrected together, so any skew would affect both groups equally. Type 1 diabetes patients showed a moderate but significant shortening of TCRB CDR3 length in all four CD4+ subsets.

From each donor, a single peripheral blood sample of approximately 0.11 L on average was drawn into heparinised tubes. Naive, central memory, regulatory and stem cell-like memory CD4+ T cells were sorted on a BD FACSAria II using a panel including CD45RO, CCR7, CD25, CD127, CD95 and CD27. A purity above 98% was achieved for all sorted populations. Right away, PBMCs were isolated by Lymphoprep density gradient centrifugation and were stained directly, with no culture step. So that batch effects would be minimized, each experiment stained and sorted samples in pairs, pairing one healthy donor with one patient. The High Capacity cDNA Reverse Transcription Kit was used to reverse transcribe all of the isolated RNA, meaning that expressed TCRB transcripts were what got sequenced. Deep immunoSEQ sequencing was performed on naive, central memory and regulatory T cell samples, with an average of roughly 3.3 million total reads per sample. After sorted cells were lysed in RLT buffer, RNA was extracted with DNase-treated RNeasy Micro or Mini kits, with the choice depending on cell number. To prevent cross-contamination, each cell subset was processed individually, whereas patient and healthy donor samples were processed jointly. TCRB sequences were amplified from cDNA with the immunoSEQ multiplex PCR, producing 87-bp fragments spanning the CDR3 region. The amplicons were sequenced using the Illumina HiSeq platform. As for how the authors treated the data: Synthetic template baselines were used to correct PCR bias computationally, reads within Hamming distance 2 were collapsed, and singletons that could not be merged were discarded. By aligning reads against IMGT, V, D and J genes, CDR3 length, and insertions or deletions at six rearrangement sites were assigned. Clonotype counts were normalized to sorted cell number within each subset before computing true diversity and Gini coefficients with the tcR R package. The overlap coefficient, calculated on TCRB nucleotide sequences, was used to measure repertoire sharing. This immuneACCESS table, as held by TCRdb, lists in-frame sequences with V and J called but not all clones. Of the missing ones, under half trace to an unresolved V gene in checked studies; the others have no known cause. That table is the source of V, J and clone size, and D and trimming were worked out from the DNA. The sample table holds 150,000 to 200,000 clones, of which approximately 9.9% were seen once. The ten largest clones take up approximately 2.2% of the sample.

Here the chain combines TRBV2 and TRBJ1-2; TRBD1 agrees with 7 junctional bases. This TCR was sampled from a woman aged 18-29 years in good health. The sample was central memory CD4+ T cells from blood. The CDR3 has the sequence CASRRQGSYGYTF. The DNA sequence is as follows: TGTGCCAGCAGACGACAGGGTAGCTATGGCTACACCTTC.